A selection of T cell receptor beta chains follows, all from one sample in a study of blood T cell repertoires in COVID-19. Generated by immunoSEQ multiplex PCR, the TCRdb table keeps only in-frame clones and is missing some. The sample consists of roughly 140,000 clones, 75% to 90% of them appearing once. The specimen sequenced was peripheral blood. These receptors came from a woman between 40 and 55 years old with acute or convalescent COVID-19. Each CDR3 is given with its conserved first and last residue. The D gene is left open where the match is weak. Not every row has a clone size; where given, it reads once, few, many or a size class.

>-|TRBJ2-2|-|TRBV7-2
TGTGCCAGCAATCGAATGGACATCCCAGGGGAGCTGTTTTTT
CASNRMDIPGELFF
>-|TRBJ2-5|TRBD2|TRBV9
TGTGCCAGCAGCGTAGGTTATAGCGGGAGAGCGTACCAAGAGACCCAGTACTTC
CASSVGYSGRAYQETQYF
>-|TRBJ2-3|TRBD2|TRBV10-3
TGTGCCATCAGTGACTTCACTAGCGGAGGCACAGATACGCAGTATTTT
CAISDFTSGGTDTQYF
>-|TRBJ1-4|-|TRBV3-1/TRBV3-2
TGTGCCAGCAGCCAAGCATCGGGGATGGAAAAACTGTTTTTT
CASSQASGMEKLFF
>-|TRBJ2-3|TRBD2|TRBV5-1
TGCGCCAGCAGCTCTACTAGCGGGGGGGCAGATACGCAGTATTTT
CASSSTSGGADTQYF
>-|TRBJ1-5|-|TRBV19
TGTGCCAGTAGTATGCCCCACCTCGGCGACAGTACGGGTCAGCCCCAGCATTTT
CASSMPHLGDSTGQPQHF
>few|TRBJ1-2|-|TRBV15
TGTGCCACCAGCAGCAGGGTGTCGGGCTACACCTTC
CATSSRVSGYTF
>-|TRBJ1-3|-|TRBV6-5
TGTGCCAGCACCCCAGGAGGAAACACCATATATTTT
CASTPGGNTIYF
>-|TRBJ2-2|-|TRBV21-1
TGTGCCAGCAGACAGGCTAGCGGGAGGGCAGACACCGGGGAGCTGTTTTTT
CASRQASGRADTGELFF
>once|TRBJ2-7|TRBD1|TRBV3-1/TRBV3-2
TGTGCCAGCAGAAAAAAGGGACAGCAAGACTACGAGCAGTACTTC
CASRKKGQQDYEQYF
>-|TRBJ2-1|-|TRBV19
TGTGCCAGTAGTATAGGGCAGCCAGGCCCCTACAATGAGCAGTTCTTC
CASSIGQPGPYNEQFF
>-|TRBJ2-3|-|TRBV9
TGTGCCAGCAGCGTAGTTGGAGGGGGCGCGACAGATACGCAGTATTTT
CASSVVGGGATDTQYF
>-|TRBJ1-1|TRBD1|TRBV30
TGTGCCTGGAGTTTATACAGGGGGCGGAAGGCGGACACTGAAGCTTTCTTT
CAWSLYRGRKADTEAFF
>-|TRBJ1-6|-|TRBV28
TGTGCCAGCAGACCACAGGACTATAATTCACCCCTCCACTTT
CASRPQDYNSPLHF
>few|TRBJ2-3|-|TRBV27
TGTGCCAGCAGTTTTGAGGGTATGGGCACAGATACGCAGTATTTT
CASSFEGMGTDTQYF